Below, 5 T cell receptor beta chains from the same sample are listed, as sequenced in a study of blood T cells in healthy people across ages (dated by TCRdb to between 2015 and 2017). Library prep was done by 5' RACE. TCRdb names Illumina HiSeq 2500 as the instrument used. The second PCR ran for about 6 to 12 cycles and used a J-beta primer mix along with a sample-barcoded 5' primer. In-frame beta chains were kept once TCRdb had trimmed the public reads at Q25 with fastp and called clones with MiXCR. Every entry covers one CDR3 protein and lists the most common genes and DNA from its rows. The sample includes approximately 1.5 million distinct CDR3 sequences, with approximately 43% observed a single time. Roughly 3.7% of the sample comes from the top ten. Input material: blood. The receptors shown here come from a woman aged 18-29 years in good health.

V is TRBV6-5 and J is TRBJ2-5; no definite D call. The germline V gene encodes CDR1 MNHEY and CDR2 SVGAGI. V shed 0 bases and J shed 11 bases, with 22 bases lying between them. CDR3 size: 16 residues. The CDR3 region is CASSYSDPTEASEQYF. The CDR3 DNA reads TGTGCCAGCAGTTACTCTGACCCAACAGAGGCTTCTGAGCAGTACTTC.

The V and J genes are TRBV7-2 and TRBJ2-3, with 8 bases identical to TRBD2. Germline V gene sequence: CDR1 SGHTA, CDR2 FQGNSA. V was clipped by 1 base and J by 4 bases; unmatched bases: 4. The CDR3 length is 15 residues. The CDR3: CASSLGSGSADTQYF. As DNA, the CDR3 is TGTGCCAGCAGCTTAGGGAGCGGGAGTGCAGATACGCAGTATTTT.

The chain couples TRBV29-1 to TRBJ2-1, with D perhaps TRBD1 (5 bases). CDR1 is SQVTM, CDR2 ANQGSEA, per germline. V dropped 1 base and J dropped 10 bases, with 17 bases sitting between them. This CDR3 is built from 14 residues. CDR3 coding DNA: TGCAGCGTTGAAGTCACAGGCCTCTCCTACGAGCAGTTCTTC. Translation: CSVEVTGLSYEQFF.

This CDR3 is CASEGAGSREQYF. The DNA for the CDR3 is TGCGCCAGCGAGGGAGCAGGTTCTCGCGAGCAGTACTTC. The genes are TRBV10-2 and TRBJ2-7; TRBD2 might be the D (5 bases). Deletions cut 8 bases from V and 6 bases from J, with 17 bases between. The CDR3 is 13 amino acids. Germline lookup yields CDR1 WSHSY and CDR2 SAAADI.

This sequence joins TRBV20-1 and TRBJ2-1, with D possibly being TRBD1 or TRBD2 (5 bases each). V was pared by 5 bases and J by 9 bases, with 17 bases between. The CDR3 is 13 amino acids. Germline loops: CDR1 DFQATT, CDR2 SNEGSKA (reference sequence). DNA for the CDR3: TGCAGTGCTGAGGGGATTAGAAGGGCTGAGCAGTTCTTC. Its translation is CSAEGIRRAEQFF.